Shown below are 8 T cell receptor beta chains from a single sample sequenced in a study of OX40 agonist ivuxolimab in advanced cancers. Sequencing used immunoSEQ multiplex PCR; TCRdb keeps in-frame clones, though not all of them. Here the sample spans approximately 30,000 clones, about 88% being singletons. The input for sequencing was CD4+ or CD8+ T cells sorted from blood, taken in a trial of the OX40 agonist ivuxolimab. The origin of the receptors is an adult with an advanced solid tumor such as melanoma, head and neck, liver or kidney cancer.

The genes are TRBV7-9 and TRBJ2-3; possible D gene TRBD1, 5 bases. The germline V gene encodes CDR1 SEHNR and CDR2 FQNEAQ (reference sequence). The V end lost 3 bases, the J end lost 3 bases, and 10 bases lay between the germline ends. The CDR3 runs to 14 residues. The CDR3 nucleotides read TGTGCCAGCAGCTTTGGTCAGGGAACAGATACGCAGTATTTT. The encoded protein is CASSFGQGTDTQYF.

The chain links TRBV6-5 to TRBJ2-3; D is tentatively TRBD1 or TRBD2 (5 bases each). This CDR3 spans 14 amino acids. Trimming shortened V by 2 bases and J by 3 bases, and 9 bases separated the two germline ends. CDR1 is MNHEY, CDR2 SVGAGI, per germline. DNA for the CDR3: TGTGCCAGCAGTTACGGGGGTAGTACAGATACGCAGTATTTT. Amino acid sequence: CASSYGGSTDTQYF.

J is TRBJ2-5 and V is TRBV5-1; 8 bases are a match to TRBD1. The DNA end lines up better with TRBJ2-7; the J call may be wrong. The germline V gene encodes CDR1 SGHRS and CDR2 YFSETQ. There are 15 residues in the CDR3. The CDR3 spells CASSLEGTGTYEQYF. CDR3 DNA: TGCGCCAGCAGCTTGGAAGGGACAGGAACCTACGAGCAGTACTTC.

This chain uses TRBV27 with TRBJ1-4; D gene unclear. Germline V CDR1 and CDR2: MNHEY, SMNVEV (reference sequence). This CDR3 spans 14 amino acids. The germline V and J ends were trimmed by 5 bases and 8 bases, with 15 bases remaining between them. In DNA form, the CDR3 reads TGTGCCAGCAGTGGTGATACGGCCATAGAAAAACTGTTTTTT. Protein product: CASSGDTAIEKLFF.

The rearrangement links TRBV5-1 to TRBJ2-1; D may match TRBD1 or TRBD2 (6 bases each). Germline-derived CDR1 and CDR2 are SGHRS and YFSETQ. The length of the CDR3 is 16 residues. V was shortened by 3 bases and J by 0 bases, with 13 bases between the two germline ends. Here the CDR3 DNA reads TGCGCCAGCAGCTCGAAACAGGGACTCTCCTACAATGAGCAGTTCTTC. Its translation is CASSSKQGLSYNEQFF.

This chain uses TRBV11-2 with TRBJ2-3; D tentatively fits TRBD1 or TRBD2 (5 bases each). This CDR3 has 15 amino acids. CDR1 is SGHAT and CDR2 is FQNNGV in the germline V gene. V lost 5 bases to trimming and J lost 4 bases, with 16 bases between them. The CDR3 reads CASSQQASIPDTQYF. The DNA for the CDR3 is TGTGCCAGCAGCCAACAGGCTAGCATCCCAGATACGCAGTATTTT.

This clone was seen a single time. The chain couples TRBV11-3 to TRBJ2-4; 8 nucleotides match TRBD1. The junction had 5 bases not matched to a gene; V was cut back by 2 bases and J by 8 bases. Germline CDR1 is SGHNT and CDR2 is YENEEA. CDR3 length: 14 amino acids. CDR3 region: CASSLSLDRDIQYF. CDR3 nucleotide sequence: TGTGCCAGCAGCTTATCTCTGGACAGGGACATTCAGTACTTC. Based on the CDR3 plus reference TRBV11-3 and TRBJ2-4, the full variable domain is EAGVVQSPRYKIIEKKQPVAFWCNPISGHNTLYWYLQNLGQGPELLIRYENEEAVDDSQLPKDRFSAERLKGVDSTLKIQPAELGDSAVYLCASSLSLDRDIQYFGAGTRLSVL.

V is TRBV27 and J is TRBJ1-2; D may be TRBD1 (5 bases). Germline lookup yields CDR1 MNHEY and CDR2 SMNVEV (reference sequence). The CDR3 runs 11 residues. V gave up 6 bases and J gave up 8 bases, with 10 bases separating them. The CDR3 DNA reads TGTGCCAGCAGGGGACCTGGAGGCTACACCTTC. Translating it yields CASRGPGGYTF.